Given below is one T cell receptor beta chain in context. Its antigen has not been determined. Nothing much larger sits one base from this clone, and base qualities are not available. Library preparation used the immunoSEQ multiplex PCR assay. As for how the authors treated the data: A statistical classification framework was built to diagnose cytomegalovirus status from the catalog of TCR beta chain sequences. TCRdb limited this immuneACCESS table to in-frame rearrangements with V and J called. A share of clones is missing; checked studies link under half to unresolved V genes, and the rest is unexplained. V, J and clone size reflect that table, while D and trimming were determined from the DNA. Within this sample are fewer than 85,000 clones, with 85% to 95% of them counted one time only. Of the sample, roughly 0.6% is held by the ten largest clones. From its cysteine to its phenylalanine, the CDR3 spans 16 amino acids. CDR3 DNA is the only sequence kept; it has 48 bases, read in frame from the first base. The germline V gene specifies KGHSH as CDR1 and LQKENI as CDR2. The V end loses 1 base and the J end loses 4 bases, and a stretch of 16 bases separates them.

This record comes from a study of cytomegalovirus exposure and HLA in healthy donors (dated by TCRdb to about 2017). In terms of the full investigation: The 550 to 750 repertoires of the first cohort and the 120 validation repertoires were produced on the same platform, according to a later analysis. The aim of the study was to test whether cataloging public T cell receptors could identify signatures of past pathogen exposure. In addition to the first cohort of hundreds of subjects, a separate validation cohort of approximately 130 different subjects was used. To predict cytomegalovirus infection status, the study brought together high-throughput TCR immunosequencing, statistical association of individual TCRs with disease status, and machine learning. The paper's findings and limits, for the study overall: In vitro tests confirmed that a few of the cytomegalovirus-associated TCR beta chains recognize cytomegalovirus antigens. A later analysis had no HLA typing for the validation cohort, so co-occurrence there was scored across all 110 or so repertoires. In a later analysis, TCRs clustered in the first cohort were found to also tend to co-occur in the roughly 120 validation repertoires, with approximately 94% of cluster scores above 0. The classifier was reported to diagnose cytomegalovirus status with high specificity and sensitivity in both the original and validation cohorts. A total of about 150 TCR beta chains were listed by the study as associated with cytomegalovirus. It was suggested by the authors that the approach could potentially be generalized to other disease states and immunological phenotypes. While some public TCRs were present in many individuals, most TCR sequences turned up only very rarely across donors.

Donors formed part of the validation cohort, which comprised over a hundred subjects and was distinct from the first cohort of several hundred subjects. The TCR was taken from a woman aged 18-35 years in good health and CMV-seronegative. Input material: PBMCs. The chain joins TRBV18 to TRBJ1-2; TRBD1 is a weak D gene call, 5 bases matching. The sequenced DNA: TGTGCCAGCTCACCACAGGTGGCAGGGTCAGGCTATGGCTACACCTTC. This gives the protein CASSPQVAGSGYGYTF.